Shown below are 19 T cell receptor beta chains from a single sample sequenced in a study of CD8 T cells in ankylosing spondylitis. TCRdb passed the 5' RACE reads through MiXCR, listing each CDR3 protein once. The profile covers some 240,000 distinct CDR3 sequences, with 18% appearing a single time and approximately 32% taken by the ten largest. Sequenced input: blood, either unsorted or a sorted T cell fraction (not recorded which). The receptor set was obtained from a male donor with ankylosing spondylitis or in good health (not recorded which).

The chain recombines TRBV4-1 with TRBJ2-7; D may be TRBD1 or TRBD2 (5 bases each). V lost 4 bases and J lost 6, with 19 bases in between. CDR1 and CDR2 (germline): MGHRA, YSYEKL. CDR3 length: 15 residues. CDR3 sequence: CASSPPGPSWGEQYF. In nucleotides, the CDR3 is TGCGCCAGCAGCCCCCCGGGGCCTTCTTGGGGCGAGCAGTACTTC.

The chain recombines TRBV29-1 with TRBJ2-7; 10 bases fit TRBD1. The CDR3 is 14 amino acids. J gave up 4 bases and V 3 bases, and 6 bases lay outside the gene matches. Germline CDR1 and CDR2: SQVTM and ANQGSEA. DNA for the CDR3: TGCAGCGTTGAGGGGGACAGGGGTCCTTACGAGCAGTACTTC. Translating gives CSVEGDRGPYEQYF.

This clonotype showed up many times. The CDR3 DNA follows: TGTGCCAGTGGTCTACCGGGACAGTACAATGAGCAGTTCTTC. Translation gives CASGLPGQYNEQFF. The rearrangement joins TRBV10-3 to TRBJ2-1; 7 bases are shared with TRBD1. Germline loops: CDR1 ENHRY, CDR2 SYGVKD. V lost 10 bases and J lost 4; bases outside the gene matches: 10. The CDR3 is 14 residues long.

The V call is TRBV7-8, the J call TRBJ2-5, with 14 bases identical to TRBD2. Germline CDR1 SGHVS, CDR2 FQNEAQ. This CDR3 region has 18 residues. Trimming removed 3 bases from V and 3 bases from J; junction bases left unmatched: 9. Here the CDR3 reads CASSLGPGLAGAEETQYF. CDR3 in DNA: TGTGCCAGCAGCTTGGGACCGGGACTAGCGGGAGCGGAAGAGACCCAGTACTTC. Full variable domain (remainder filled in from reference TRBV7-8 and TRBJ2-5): GAGVSQSPRYKVAKRGQDVALRCDPISGHVSLFWYQQALGQGPEFLTYFQNEAQLDKSGLPSDRFFAERPEGSVSTLKIQRTQQEDSAVYLCASSLGPGLAGAEETQYFGPGTRLLVL.

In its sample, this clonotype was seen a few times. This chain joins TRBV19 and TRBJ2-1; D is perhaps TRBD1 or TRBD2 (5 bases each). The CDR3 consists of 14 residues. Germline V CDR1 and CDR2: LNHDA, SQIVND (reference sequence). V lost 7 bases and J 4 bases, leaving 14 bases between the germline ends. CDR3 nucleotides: TGTGCCAGTACTCGGGACGGGGAGTACAATGAGCAGTTCTTC. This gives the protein CASTRDGEYNEQFF.

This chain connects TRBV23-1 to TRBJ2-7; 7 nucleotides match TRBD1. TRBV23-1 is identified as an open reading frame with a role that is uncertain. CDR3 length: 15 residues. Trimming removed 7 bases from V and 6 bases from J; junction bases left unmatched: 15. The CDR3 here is CASNPTGACCIEQYF. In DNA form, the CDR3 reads TGCGCCAGCAACCCCACAGGGGCCTGTTGTATCGAGCAGTACTTC.

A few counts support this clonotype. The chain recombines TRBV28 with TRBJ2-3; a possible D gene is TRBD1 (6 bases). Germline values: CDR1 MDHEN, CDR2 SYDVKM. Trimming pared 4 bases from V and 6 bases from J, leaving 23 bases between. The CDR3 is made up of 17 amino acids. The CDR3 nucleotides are TGTGCCAGCAGTTCACCTACCCAGGACAGTTTAGATGATACGCAGTATTTT. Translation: CASSSPTQDSLDDTQYF.

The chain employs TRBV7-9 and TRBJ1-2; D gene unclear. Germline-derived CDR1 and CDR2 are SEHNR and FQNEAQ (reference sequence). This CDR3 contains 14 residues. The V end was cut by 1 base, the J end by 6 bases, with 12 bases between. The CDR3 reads CASSLGNRFDGYTF. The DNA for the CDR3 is TGTGCCAGCAGCTTAGGCAACCGCTTTGATGGCTACACCTTC.

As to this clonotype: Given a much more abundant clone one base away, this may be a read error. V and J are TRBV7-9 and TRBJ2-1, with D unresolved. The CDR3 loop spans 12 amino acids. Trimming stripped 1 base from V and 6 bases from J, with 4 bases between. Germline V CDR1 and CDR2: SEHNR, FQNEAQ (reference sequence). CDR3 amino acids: CASSLVLNEQFF. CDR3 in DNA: TGTGCCAGCAGCTTAGTCCTCAATGAGCAGTTCTTC. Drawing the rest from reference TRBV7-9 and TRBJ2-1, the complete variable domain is DTGVSQNPRHKITKRGQNVTFRCDPISEHNRLYWYRQTLGQGPEFLTYFQNEAQLEKSRLLSDRFSAERPKGSFSTLEIQRTEQGDSAMYLCASSLVLNEQFFGPGTRLTVL.

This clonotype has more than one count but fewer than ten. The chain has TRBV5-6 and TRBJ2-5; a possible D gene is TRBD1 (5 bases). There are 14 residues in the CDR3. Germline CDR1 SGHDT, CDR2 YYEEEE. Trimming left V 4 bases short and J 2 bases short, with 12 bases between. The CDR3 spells CASSQDTLQETQYF. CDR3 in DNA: TGTGCCAGCAGCCAGGACACGTTGCAAGAGACCCAGTACTTC.

CDR3 in DNA: TGTGCCAGCACCCCCCACAGGGAGCTGGGAGGGTATGGCTACACCTTC. It yields the protein CASTPHRELGGYGYTF. V usage is TRBV7-2 and J usage is TRBJ1-2, with D tentatively TRBD1 (6 bases). The CDR3 is 16 residues long. The V gene's germline CDR1 is SGHTA and CDR2 FQGNSA. With 7 bases removed from V and 5 bases from J, the gap between germline ends came to 23 bases.

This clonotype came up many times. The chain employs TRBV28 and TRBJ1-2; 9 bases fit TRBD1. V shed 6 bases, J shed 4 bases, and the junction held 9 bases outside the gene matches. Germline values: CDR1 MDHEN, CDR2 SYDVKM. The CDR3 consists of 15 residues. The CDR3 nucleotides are TGTGCCAGCAGCTACGTGGGGACAGGGACCTATGGCTACACCTTC. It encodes CASSYVGTGTYGYTF.

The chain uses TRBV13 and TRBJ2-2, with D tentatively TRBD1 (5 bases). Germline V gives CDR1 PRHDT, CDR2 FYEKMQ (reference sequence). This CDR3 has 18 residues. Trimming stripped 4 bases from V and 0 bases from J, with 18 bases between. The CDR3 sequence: CASSSPKIDSSNTGELFF. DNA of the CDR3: TGTGCCAGCAGCTCCCCGAAAATAGACAGCTCGAACACCGGGGAGCTGTTTTTT.

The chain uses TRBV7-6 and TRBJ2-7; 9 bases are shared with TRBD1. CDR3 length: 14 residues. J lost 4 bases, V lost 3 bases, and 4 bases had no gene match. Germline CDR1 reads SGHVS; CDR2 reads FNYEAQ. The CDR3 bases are TGTGCCAGCAGCTTCGACAGGGGGGATTACGAGCAGTACTTC. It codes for CASSFDRGDYEQYF.

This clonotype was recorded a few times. DNA for the CDR3: TGCGCCAGCAGTGAGTCGAAAGAATTGAGCCCCGAGCAGTACTTC. It is translated as CASSESKELSPEQYF. This sequence joins TRBV10-2 and TRBJ2-7; D uncertain. The CDR3 has 15 amino acids. Germline-derived CDR1 and CDR2 are WSHSY and SAAADI. The V end lost 0 bases, the J end lost 6 bases, and 15 bases lay between the germline ends.

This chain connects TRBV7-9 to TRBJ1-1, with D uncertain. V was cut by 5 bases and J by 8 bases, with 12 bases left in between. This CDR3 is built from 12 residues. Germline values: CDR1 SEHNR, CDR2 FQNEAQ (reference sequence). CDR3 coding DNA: TGTGCCAGCAGCCCATCCCAGGACGAAGCTTTCTTT. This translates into CASSPSQDEAFF.

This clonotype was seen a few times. Here the CDR3 reads CASSQEEGVDEQYF. The CDR3 bases are TGCGCCAGCAGCCAAGAGGAGGGTGTCGACGAGCAGTACTTC. This chain joins TRBV4-3 and TRBJ2-7; TRBD2 is a possible D gene (6 bases). The length of the CDR3 is 14 residues. Per the germline V gene, CDR1 is LGHNA and CDR2 is YSLEER. Trimming removed 0 bases at V and 5 bases at J, with 11 bases between.

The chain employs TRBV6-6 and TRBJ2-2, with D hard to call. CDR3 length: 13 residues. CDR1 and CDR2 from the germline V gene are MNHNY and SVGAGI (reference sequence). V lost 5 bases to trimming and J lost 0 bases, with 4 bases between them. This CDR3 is CASSGTNTGELFF. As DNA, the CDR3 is TGTGCCAGCAGTGGGACGAACACCGGGGAGCTGTTTTTT.

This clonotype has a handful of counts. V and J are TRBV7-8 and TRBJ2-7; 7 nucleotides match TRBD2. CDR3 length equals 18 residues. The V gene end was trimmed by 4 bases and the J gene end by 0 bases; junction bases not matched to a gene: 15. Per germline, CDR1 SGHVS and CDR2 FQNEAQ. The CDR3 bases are TGTGCCAGCAGCTGGGGGGGTCGTGGAGGGGACCCCTCCTACGAGCAGTACTTC. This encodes CASSWGGRGGDPSYEQYF.